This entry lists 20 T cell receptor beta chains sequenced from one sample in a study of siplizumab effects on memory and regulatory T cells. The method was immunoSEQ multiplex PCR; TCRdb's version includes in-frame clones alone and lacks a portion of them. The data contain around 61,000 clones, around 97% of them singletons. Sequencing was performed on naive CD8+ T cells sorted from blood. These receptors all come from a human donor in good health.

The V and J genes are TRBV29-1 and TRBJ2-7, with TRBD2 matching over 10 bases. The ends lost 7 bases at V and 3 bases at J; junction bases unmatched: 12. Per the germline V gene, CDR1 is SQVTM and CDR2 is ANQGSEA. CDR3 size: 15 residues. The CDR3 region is CSAGGRSGRYYEQYF. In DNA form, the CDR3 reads TGCAGCGCCGGGGGGCGTAGCGGGAGGTACTACGAGCAGTACTTC.

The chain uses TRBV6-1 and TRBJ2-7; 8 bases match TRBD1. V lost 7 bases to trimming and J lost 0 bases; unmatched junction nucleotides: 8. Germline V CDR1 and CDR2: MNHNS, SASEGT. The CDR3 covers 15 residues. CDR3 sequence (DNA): TGTGCCAGCAACCGGGGACAGGAGATCTCCTACGAGCAGTACTTC. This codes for CASNRGQEISYEQYF.

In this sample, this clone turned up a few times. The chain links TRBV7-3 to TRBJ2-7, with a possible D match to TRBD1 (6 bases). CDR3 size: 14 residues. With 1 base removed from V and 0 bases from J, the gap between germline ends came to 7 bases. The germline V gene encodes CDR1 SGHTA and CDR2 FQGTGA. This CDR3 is CASSLRTDSYEQYF. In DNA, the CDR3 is TGTGCCAGCAGCTTAAGGACAGACTCCTACGAGCAGTACTTC. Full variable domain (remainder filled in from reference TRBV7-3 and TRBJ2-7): GAGVSQTPSNKVTEKGKYVELRCDPISGHTALYWYRQSLGQGPEFLIYFQGTGAADDSGLPNDRFFAVRPEGSVSTLKIQRTERGDSAVYLCASSLRTDSYEQYFGPGTRLTVT.

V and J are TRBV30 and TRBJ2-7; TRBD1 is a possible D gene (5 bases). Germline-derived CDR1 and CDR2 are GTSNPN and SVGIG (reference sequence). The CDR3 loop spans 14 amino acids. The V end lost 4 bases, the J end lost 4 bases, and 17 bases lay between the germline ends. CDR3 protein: CAWIGQGLKYEQYF. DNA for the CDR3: TGTGCCTGGATTGGCCAGGGCCTCAAATACGAGCAGTACTTC.

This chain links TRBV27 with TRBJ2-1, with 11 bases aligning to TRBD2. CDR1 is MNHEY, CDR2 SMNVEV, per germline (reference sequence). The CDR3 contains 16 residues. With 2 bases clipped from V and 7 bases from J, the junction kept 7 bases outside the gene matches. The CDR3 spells CASSLGPGLAANEQFF. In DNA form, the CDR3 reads TGTGCCAGCAGTTTAGGTCCGGGACTAGCGGCAAATGAGCAGTTCTTC.

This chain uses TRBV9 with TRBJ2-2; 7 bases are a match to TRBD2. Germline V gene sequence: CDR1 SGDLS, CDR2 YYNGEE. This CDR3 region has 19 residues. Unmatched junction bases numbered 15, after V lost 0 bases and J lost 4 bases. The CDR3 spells CASSVEKGELAFITGELFF. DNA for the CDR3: TGTGCCAGCAGCGTAGAGAAAGGAGAACTAGCGTTTATCACCGGGGAGCTGTTTTTT.

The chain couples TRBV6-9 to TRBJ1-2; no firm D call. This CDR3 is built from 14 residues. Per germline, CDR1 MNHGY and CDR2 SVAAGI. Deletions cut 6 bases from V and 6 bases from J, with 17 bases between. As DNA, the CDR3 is TGTGCCAGCAGCCCCCTTTCCGACATCGATGGCTACACCTTC. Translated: CASSPLSDIDGYTF.

The CDR3 DNA reads as TGTGCCAGCAGTAAAGGGACGGCGGGGGCGTTTCTTGAGCAGTTCTTC. It codes for CASSKGTAGAFLEQFF. This chain links TRBV6-1 with TRBJ2-1; the D gene is possibly TRBD2 (7 bases). Trimming stripped 5 bases from V and 9 bases from J, with 23 bases between. CDR1 is MNHNS, CDR2 SASEGT, per germline. This CDR3 region has 16 residues.

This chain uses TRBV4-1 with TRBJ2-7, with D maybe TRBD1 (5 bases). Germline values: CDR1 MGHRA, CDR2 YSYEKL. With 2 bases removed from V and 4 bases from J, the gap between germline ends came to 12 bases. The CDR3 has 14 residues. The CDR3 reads CASSQQGFVYEQYF. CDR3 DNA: TGCGCCAGCAGCCAACAGGGCTTCGTTTACGAGCAGTACTTC.

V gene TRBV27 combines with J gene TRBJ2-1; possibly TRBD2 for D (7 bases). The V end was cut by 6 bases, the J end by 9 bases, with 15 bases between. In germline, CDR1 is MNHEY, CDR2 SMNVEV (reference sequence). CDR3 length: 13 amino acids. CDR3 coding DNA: TGTGCCAGCAGAGGGGGGGAAGAGATTGAGCAGTTCTTC. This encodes CASRGGEEIEQFF.

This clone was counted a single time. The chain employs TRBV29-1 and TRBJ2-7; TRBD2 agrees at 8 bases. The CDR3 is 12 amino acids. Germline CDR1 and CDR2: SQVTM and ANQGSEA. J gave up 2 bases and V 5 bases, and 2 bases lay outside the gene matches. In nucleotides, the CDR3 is TGCAGCGTTCTTAGCGGGACCTACGAGCAGTACTTC. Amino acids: CSVLSGTYEQYF.

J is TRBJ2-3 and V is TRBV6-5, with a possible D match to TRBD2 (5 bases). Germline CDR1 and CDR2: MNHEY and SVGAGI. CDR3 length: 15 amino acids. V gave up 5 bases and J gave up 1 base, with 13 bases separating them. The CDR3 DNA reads TGTGCCAGCAGTAACGAGGGAATTGGCACAGATACGCAGTATTTT. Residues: CASSNEGIGTDTQYF.

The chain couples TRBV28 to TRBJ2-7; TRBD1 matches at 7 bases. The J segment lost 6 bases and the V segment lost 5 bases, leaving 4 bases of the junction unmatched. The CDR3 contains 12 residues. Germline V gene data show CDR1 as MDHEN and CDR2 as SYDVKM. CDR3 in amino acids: CASSPGTVEQYF. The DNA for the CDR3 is TGTGCCAGCAGTCCCGGGACAGTCGAGCAGTACTTC.

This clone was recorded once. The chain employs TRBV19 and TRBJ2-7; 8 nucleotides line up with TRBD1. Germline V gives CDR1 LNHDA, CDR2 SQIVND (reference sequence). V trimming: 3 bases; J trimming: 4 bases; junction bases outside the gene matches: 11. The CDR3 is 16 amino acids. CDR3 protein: CASSIASGGLSYEQYF. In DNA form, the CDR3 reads TGTGCCAGTAGTATTGCCTCAGGGGGCTTATCGTACGAGCAGTACTTC.

This CDR3 is CASSIGTSGNFEQFF. The CDR3 bases are TGTGCCAGCAGCATAGGGACTAGCGGGAATTTTGAGCAGTTCTTC. The V gene is TRBV7-3, the J gene TRBJ2-1, with 13 bases fitting TRBD2. In germline, CDR1 is SGHTA, CDR2 FQGTGA. V shed 5 bases and J 9 bases; nucleotides not matched to a gene: 7. The CDR3 contains 15 residues.

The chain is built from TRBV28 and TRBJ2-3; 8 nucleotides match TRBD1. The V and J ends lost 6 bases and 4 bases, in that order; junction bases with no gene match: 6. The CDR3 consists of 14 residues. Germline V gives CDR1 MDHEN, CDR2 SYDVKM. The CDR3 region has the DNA TGTGCCAGCAGGGGAGGACAGGGTGCAGATACGCAGTATTTT. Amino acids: CASRGGQGADTQYF.

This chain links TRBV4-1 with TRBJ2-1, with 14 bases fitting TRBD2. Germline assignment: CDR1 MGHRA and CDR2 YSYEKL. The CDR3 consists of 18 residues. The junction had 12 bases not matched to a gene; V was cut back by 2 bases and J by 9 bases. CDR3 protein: CASSQMTSGRVHLGEQFF. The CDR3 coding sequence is TGCGCCAGCAGCCAAATGACTAGCGGGAGGGTCCATCTGGGTGAGCAGTTCTTC.

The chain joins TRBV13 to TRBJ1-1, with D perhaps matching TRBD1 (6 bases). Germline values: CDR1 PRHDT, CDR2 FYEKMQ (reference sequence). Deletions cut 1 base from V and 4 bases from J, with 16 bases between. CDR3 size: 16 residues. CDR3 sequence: CASSLEGEWRFTEAFF. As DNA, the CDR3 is TGTGCCAGCAGCTTAGAGGGGGAATGGCGATTCACTGAAGCTTTCTTT.

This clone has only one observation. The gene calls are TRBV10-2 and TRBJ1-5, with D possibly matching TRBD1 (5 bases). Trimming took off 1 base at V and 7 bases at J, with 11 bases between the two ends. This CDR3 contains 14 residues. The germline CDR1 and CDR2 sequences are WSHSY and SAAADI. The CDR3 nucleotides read TGCGCCAGCAGTGAGTTCCAGGGAATACAGCCCCAGCATTTT. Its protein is CASSEFQGIQPQHF.

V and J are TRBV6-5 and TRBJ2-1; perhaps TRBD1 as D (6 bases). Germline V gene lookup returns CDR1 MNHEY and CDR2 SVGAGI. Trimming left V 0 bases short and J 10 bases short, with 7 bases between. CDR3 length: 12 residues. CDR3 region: CASSYSDREQFF. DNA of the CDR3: TGTGCCAGCAGTTACTCGGACAGAGAGCAGTTCTTC.